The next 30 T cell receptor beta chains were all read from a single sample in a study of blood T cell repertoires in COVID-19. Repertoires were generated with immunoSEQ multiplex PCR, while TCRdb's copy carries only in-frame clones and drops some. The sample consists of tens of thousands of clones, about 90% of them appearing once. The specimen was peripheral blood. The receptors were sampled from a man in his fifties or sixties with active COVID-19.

The CDR3 DNA reads as TGTGCCAGCAGTTACTCGAGGCAGGGGGTCTACGAGCAGTACTTC. This translates into CASSYSRQGVYEQYF. The rearrangement uses TRBV6-5 and TRBJ2-7; the match to TRBD1 covers 7 bases. This CDR3 region has 15 residues. The V gene end was trimmed by 0 bases and the J gene end by 3 bases; junction bases not matched to a gene: 5. Germline loops: CDR1 MNHEY, CDR2 SVGAGI.

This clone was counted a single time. CDR3 amino acids: CASREGYIQYF. CDR3 in DNA: TGTGCCAGCAGGGAGGGATACATTCAGTACTTC. The chain employs TRBV12-3 or TRBV12-4 and TRBJ2-4, with D possibly being TRBD2 (6 bases). Trimming pared 6 bases from V and 8 bases from J, leaving 8 bases between. The CDR3 has 11 amino acids.

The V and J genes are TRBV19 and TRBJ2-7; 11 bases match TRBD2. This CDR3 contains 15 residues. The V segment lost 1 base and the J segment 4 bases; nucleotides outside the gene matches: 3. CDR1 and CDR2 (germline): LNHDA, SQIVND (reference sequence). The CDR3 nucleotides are TGTGCCAGTAGTATAGCACTAGCGGGAGCTTACGAGCAGTACTTC. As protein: CASSIALAGAYEQYF.

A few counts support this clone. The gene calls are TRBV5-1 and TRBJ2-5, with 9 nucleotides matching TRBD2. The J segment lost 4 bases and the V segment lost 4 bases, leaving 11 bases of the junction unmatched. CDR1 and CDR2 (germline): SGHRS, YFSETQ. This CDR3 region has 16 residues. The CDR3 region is CASSAGTSLFSETQYF. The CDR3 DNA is TGCGCCAGCAGCGCTGGGACTAGCTTATTTTCAGAGACCCAGTACTTC.

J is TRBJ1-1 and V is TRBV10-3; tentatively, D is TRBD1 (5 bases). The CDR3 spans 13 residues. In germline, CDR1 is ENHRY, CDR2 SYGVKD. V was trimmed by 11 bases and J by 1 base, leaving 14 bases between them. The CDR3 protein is CAAARGENTEAFF. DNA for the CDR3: TGTGCCGCCGCCCGGGGGGAGAACACTGAAGCTTTCTTT.

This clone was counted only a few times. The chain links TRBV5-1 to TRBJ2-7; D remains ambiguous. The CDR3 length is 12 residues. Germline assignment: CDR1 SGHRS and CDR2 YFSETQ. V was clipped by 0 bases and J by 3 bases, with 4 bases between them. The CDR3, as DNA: TGCGCCAGCAGCTTGGGAGTCTACGAGCAGTACTTC. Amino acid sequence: CASSLGVYEQYF.

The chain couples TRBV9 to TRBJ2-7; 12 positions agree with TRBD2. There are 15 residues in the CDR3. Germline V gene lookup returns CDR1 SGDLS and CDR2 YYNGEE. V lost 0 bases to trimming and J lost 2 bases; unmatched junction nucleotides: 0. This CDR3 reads CASSVGLAGAYEQYF. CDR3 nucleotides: TGTGCCAGCAGCGTAGGACTAGCGGGAGCCTACGAGCAGTACTTC.

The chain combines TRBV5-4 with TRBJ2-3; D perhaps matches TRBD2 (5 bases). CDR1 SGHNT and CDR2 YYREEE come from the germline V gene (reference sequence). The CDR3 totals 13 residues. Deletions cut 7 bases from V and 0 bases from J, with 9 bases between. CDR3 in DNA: TGTGCCAGCCAGACTACTAGCACAGATACGCAGTATTTT. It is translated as CASQTTSTDTQYF.

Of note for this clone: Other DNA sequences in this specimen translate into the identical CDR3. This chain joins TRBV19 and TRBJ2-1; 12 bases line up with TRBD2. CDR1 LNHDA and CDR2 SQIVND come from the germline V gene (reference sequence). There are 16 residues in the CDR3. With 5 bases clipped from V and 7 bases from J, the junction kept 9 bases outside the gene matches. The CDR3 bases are TGTGCCAGTAGTGGCCTAGCGGGAGGGCCAGGGAATGAGCAGTTCTTC. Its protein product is CASSGLAGGPGNEQFF.

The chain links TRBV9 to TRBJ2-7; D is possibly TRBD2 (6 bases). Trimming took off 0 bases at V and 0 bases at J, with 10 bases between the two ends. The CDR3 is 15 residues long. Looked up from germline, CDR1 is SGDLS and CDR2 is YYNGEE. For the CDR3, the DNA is TGTGCCAGCAGCGTAGGGGGGGAGAGCTCCTACGAGCAGTACTTC. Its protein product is CASSVGGESSYEQYF. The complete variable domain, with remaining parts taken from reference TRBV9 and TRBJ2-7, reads DSGVTQTPKHLITATGQRVTLRCSPRSGDLSVYWYQQSLDQGLQFLIQYYNGEERAKGNILERFSAQQFPDLHSELNLSSLELGDSALYFCASSVGGESSYEQYFGPGTRLTVT.

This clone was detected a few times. For the CDR3, the DNA is TGTGCCAGTACGGGACAGGGAAATGAAAAACTGTTTTTT. This gives the protein CASTGQGNEKLFF. The chain joins TRBV19 to TRBJ1-4; 9 bases are a match to TRBD1. Germline lookup yields CDR1 LNHDA and CDR2 SQIVND (reference sequence). V was clipped by 7 bases and J by 5 bases; unmatched bases: 2. The CDR3 covers 13 residues.

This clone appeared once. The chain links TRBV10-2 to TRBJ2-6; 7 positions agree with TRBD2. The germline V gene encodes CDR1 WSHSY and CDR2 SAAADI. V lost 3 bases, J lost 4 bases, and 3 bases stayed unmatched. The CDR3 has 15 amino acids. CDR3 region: CASSDSGGGANVLTF. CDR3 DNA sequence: TGCGCCAGCAGTGACTCGGGGGGAGGGGCCAACGTCCTGACTTTC.

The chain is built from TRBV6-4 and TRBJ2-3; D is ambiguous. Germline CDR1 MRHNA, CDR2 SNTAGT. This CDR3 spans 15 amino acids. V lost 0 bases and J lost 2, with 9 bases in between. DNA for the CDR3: TGTGCCAGCAGTGACTCGAGTACTTCCACAGATACGCAGTATTTT. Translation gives CASSDSSTSTDTQYF.

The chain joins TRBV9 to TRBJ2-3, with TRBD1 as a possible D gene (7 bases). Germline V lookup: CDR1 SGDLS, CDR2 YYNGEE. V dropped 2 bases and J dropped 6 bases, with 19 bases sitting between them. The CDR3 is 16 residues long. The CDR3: CASSVNGGGGWDTQYF. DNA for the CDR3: TGTGCCAGCAGCGTGAATGGAGGGGGCGGTTGGGATACGCAGTATTTT.

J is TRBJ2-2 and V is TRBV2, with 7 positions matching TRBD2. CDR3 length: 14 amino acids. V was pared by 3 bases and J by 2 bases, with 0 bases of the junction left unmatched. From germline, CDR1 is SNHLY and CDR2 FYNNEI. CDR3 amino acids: CASSETSNTGELFF. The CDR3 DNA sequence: TGTGCCAGCAGTGAGACTAGCAACACCGGGGAGCTGTTTTTT.

The CDR3 sequence is CASSLWSSGANVLTF. CDR3 in DNA: TGTGCCAGCAGCTTGTGGAGCTCTGGGGCCAACGTCCTGACTTTC. This sequence joins TRBV5-4 and TRBJ2-6; D is undetermined. Germline CDR1 and CDR2: SGHNT and YYREEE (reference sequence). V lost 1 base, J lost 0 bases, and 5 bases lay in between. The CDR3 covers 15 residues. The variable domain in full, with the rest retrieved from reference TRBV5-4 and TRBJ2-6, is ETGVTQSPTHLIKTRGQQVTLRCSSQSGHNTVSWYQQALGQGPQFIFQYYREEENGRGNFPPRFSGLQFPNYSSELNVNALELDDSALYLCASSLWSSGANVLTFGAGSRLTVL.

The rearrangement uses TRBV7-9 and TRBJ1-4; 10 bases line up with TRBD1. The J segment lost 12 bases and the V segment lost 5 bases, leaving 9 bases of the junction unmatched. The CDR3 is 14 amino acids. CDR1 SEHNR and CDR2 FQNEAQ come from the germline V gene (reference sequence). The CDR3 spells CASSLSRDRGELFF. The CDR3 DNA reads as TGTGCCAGCAGCCTGTCCCGGGACAGGGGCGAACTGTTTTTT. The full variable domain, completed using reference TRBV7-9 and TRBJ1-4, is DTGVSQNPRHKITKRGQNVTFRCDPISEHNRLYWYRQTLGQGPEFLTYFQNEAQLEKSRLLSDRFSAERPKGSFSTLEIQRTEQGDSAMYLCASSLSRDRGELFFGSGTQLSVL.

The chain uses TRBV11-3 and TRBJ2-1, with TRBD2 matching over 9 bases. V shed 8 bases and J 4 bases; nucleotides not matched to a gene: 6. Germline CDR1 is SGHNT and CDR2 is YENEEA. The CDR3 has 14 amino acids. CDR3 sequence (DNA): TGTGCCAGCGCGGCGGGAGGGATGTACAATGAGCAGTTCTTC. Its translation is CASAAGGMYNEQFF.

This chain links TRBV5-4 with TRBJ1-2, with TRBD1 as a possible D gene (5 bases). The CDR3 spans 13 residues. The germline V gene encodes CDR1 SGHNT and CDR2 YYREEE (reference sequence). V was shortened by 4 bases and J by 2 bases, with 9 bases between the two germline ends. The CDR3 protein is CASSGGTNYGYTF. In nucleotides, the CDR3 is TGTGCCAGCAGCGGGGGGACCAACTATGGCTACACCTTC.

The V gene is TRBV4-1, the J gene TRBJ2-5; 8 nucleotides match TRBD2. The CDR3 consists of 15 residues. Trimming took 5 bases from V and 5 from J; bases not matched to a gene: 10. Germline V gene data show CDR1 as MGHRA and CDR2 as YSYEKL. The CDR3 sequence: CASSRREAVEETQYF. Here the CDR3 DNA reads TGCGCCAGCAGCAGGCGGGAGGCAGTCGAGGAGACCCAGTACTTC.

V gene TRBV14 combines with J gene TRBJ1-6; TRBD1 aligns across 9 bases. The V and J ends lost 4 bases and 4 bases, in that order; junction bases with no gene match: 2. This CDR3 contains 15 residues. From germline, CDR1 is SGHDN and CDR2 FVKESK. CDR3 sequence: CASSRTGDYNSPLHF. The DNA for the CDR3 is TGTGCCAGCAGCCGGACAGGGGATTATAATTCACCCCTCCACTTT.

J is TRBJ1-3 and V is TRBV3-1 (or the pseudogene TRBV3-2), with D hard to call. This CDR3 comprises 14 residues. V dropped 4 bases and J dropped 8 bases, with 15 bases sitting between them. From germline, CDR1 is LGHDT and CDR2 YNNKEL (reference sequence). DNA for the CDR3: TGTGCCAGCAGCCCAGCCCCTCGAGGGTACACCATATATTTT. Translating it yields CASSPAPRGYTIYF.

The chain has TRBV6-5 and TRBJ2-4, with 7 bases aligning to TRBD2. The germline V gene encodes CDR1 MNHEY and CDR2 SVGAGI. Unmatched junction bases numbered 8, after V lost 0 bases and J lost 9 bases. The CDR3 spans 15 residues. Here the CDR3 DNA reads TGTGCCAGCAGTTACTCCCATTATACGGGAGGCATTCAGTACTTC. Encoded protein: CASSYSHYTGGIQYF.

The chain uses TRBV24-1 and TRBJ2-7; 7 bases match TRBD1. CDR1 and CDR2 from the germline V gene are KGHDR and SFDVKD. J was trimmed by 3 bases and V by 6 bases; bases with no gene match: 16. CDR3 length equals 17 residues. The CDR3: CATSQSRTGRGNYEQYF. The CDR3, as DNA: TGTGCCACCAGTCAATCTCGGACAGGAAGGGGGAACTACGAGCAGTACTTC.

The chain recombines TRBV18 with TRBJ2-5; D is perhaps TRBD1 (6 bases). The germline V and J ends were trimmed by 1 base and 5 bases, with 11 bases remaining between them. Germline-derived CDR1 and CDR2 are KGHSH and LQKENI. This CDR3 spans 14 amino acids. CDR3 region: CASSPLGQRETQYF. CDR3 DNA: TGTGCCAGCTCACCACTTGGACAGCGGGAGACCCAGTACTTC. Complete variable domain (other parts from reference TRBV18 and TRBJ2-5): NAGVMQNPRHLVRRRGQEARLRCSPMKGHSHVYWYRQLPEEGLKFMVYLQKENIIDESGMPKERFSAEFPKEGPSILRIQQVVRGDSAAYFCASSPLGQRETQYFGPGTRLLVL.

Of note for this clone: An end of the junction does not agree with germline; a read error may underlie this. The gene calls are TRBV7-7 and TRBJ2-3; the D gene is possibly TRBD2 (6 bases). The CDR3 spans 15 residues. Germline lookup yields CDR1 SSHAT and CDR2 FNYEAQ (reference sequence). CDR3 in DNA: TGTGCTAGCAGCTTGGGCCTAGCGAACACAGATACGCAGTATTTT. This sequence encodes CASSLGLANTDTQYF.

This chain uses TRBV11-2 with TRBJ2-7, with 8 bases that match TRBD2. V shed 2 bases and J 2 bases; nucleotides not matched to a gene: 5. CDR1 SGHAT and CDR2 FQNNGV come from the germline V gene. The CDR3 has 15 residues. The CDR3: CASSLTTSEAYEQYF. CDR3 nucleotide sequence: TGTGCCAGCAGCTTAACGACTAGCGAAGCCTACGAGCAGTACTTC. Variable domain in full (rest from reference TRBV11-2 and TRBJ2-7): EAGVAQSPRYKIIEKRQSVAFWCNPISGHATLYWYQQILGQGPKLLIQFQNNGVVDDSQLPKDRFSAERLKGVDSTLKIQPAKLEDSAVYLCASSLTTSEAYEQYFGPGTRLTVT.

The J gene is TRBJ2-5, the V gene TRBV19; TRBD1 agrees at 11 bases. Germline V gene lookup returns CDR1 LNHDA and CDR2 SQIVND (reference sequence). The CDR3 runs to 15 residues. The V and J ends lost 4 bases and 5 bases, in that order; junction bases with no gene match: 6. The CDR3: CASSKAGTGGETQYF. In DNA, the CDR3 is TGTGCCAGTAGTAAGGCCGGGACAGGGGGTGAGACCCAGTACTTC.

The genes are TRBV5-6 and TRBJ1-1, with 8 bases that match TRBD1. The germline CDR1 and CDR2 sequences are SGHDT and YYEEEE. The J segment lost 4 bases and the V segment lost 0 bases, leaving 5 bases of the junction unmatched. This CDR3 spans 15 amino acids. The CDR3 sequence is CASSLDGQGGTEAFF. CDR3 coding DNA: TGTGCCAGCAGCTTGGACGGACAGGGAGGCACTGAAGCTTTCTTT.

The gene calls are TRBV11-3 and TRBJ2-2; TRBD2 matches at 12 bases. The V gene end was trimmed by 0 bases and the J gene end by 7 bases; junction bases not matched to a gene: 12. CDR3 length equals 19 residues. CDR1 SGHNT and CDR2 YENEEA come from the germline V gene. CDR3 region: CASSLDPPLAGGSNGELFF. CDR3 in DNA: TGTGCCAGCAGCTTAGATCCCCCTCTAGCGGGAGGGTCTAACGGGGAGCTGTTTTTT.